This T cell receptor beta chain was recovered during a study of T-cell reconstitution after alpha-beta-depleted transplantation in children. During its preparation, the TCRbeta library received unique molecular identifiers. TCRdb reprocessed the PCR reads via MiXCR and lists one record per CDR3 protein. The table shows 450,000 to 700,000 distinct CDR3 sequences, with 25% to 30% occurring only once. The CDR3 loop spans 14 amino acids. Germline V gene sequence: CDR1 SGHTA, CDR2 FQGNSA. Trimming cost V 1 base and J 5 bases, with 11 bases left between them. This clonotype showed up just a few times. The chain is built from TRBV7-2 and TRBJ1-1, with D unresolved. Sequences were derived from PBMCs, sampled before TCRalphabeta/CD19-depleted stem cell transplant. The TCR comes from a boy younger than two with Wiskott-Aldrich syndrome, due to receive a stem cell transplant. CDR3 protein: CASSLVGSATEAFF. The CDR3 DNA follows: TGTGCCAGCAGCTTAGTAGGGAGCGCGACTGAAGCTTTCTTT.